The clone carrying this T cell receptor beta chain was seen a single time. The sample is drawn from a study of radiotherapy plus CTLA-4 blockade in lung cancer. Study in general: Objective responses were seen in more than 15% of patients, disease control in approximately 30%.

Assay used: immunoSEQ multiplex PCR; TCRdb lists only in-frame clones, some missing. Of approximately 89,000 clones listed, over 70% are singletons. The CDR3 is made up of 13 amino acids. Trimming took 3 bases from V and 2 from J, leaving 8 bases between them. Germline CDR1 and CDR2: LNHDA and SQIVND (reference sequence). The sequencing here drew on peripheral blood, taken from a patient treated with radiotherapy plus ipilimumab. The chain couples TRBV19 to TRBJ2-7; D unclear. The clonotype originates from a human donor with non-small cell lung cancer who had a partial response to radiotherapy plus ipilimumab. Some clones in this sample may be carry-over from other donors' samples. The CDR3 DNA reads TGTGCCAGTAGTATTGACAAAACCTACGAGCAGTACTTC. Its protein product is CASSIDKTYEQYF.